The clone carrying this TCR beta chain showed up just once. Its matching antigen is unknown. This sample is part of a study of OX40 agonist ivuxolimab in advanced cancers. Whole-study context: Three patients, one with hepatocellular carcinoma and two with cutaneous melanoma, responded partially.

The CDR3 length is 14 residues. The germline V gene encodes CDR1 LNHDA and CDR2 SQIVND (reference sequence). After removal of 7 bases from V and 3 bases from J, the junction contained 6 bases not matched to a gene. Patients were ineligible given autoimmune disease history or systemic immunosuppression. At cycle 4 day 1, cycle 7 day 1, and baseline, blood was sampled. Data came from immunoSEQ multiplex PCR; TCRdb stores just in-frame clones and leaves some out. The data contain roughly 140,000 clones, 85% to 95% of them singletons. Study results and limitations: At 0.1 to 3.0 mg/kg, CD4+ and CD8+ blood T cells expanded clonally by week 6.

The sample was CD4+ or CD8+ T cells sorted from blood, taken in a trial of the OX40 agonist ivuxolimab. This receptor was taken from an adult with an advanced solid tumor such as melanoma, head and neck, liver or kidney cancer. The chain uses TRBV19 and TRBJ2-7; 10 bases are shared with TRBD1. In DNA, the CDR3 is TGTGCCAGTAACTCCGGGACAGGGGTCTACGAGCAGTACTTC. Its protein product is CASNSGTGVYEQYF. Drawing the rest from reference TRBV19 and TRBJ2-7, the complete variable domain is DGGITQSPKYLFRKEGQNVTLSCEQNLNHDAMYWYRQDPGQGLRLIYYSQIVNDFQKGDIAEGYSVSREKKESFPLTVTSAQKNPTAFYLCASNSGTGVYEQYFGPGTRLTVT.